In this sample, the clone carrying this T cell receptor beta chain turned up many times. Its cognate antigen is unknown. All patients reached thyroid surgery having received no treatment beforehand. The data stem from a study of metastatic and nonmetastatic thyroid tumors. At the level of the study: From malignant and benign thyroid patients, repertoires in blood and in tumor or nodule tissue were compared.

Study-wide findings and caveats: Reported TCR beta diversity, measured in blood and tumor, was significantly higher for malignant thyroid tumors than for benign nodules.

Authors' analysis steps: Built for papillary thyroid cancer, a distant-metastasis classifier drew on CDR3 differences across clinicopathological groups. TCRdb reprocessed the PCR reads using MiXCR. These V and J calls are TCRdb output, not the study's own analysis. This table has fewer than 100,000 clones, more than 12% appearing once. This sequence was found in a female donor with papillary thyroid cancer or a benign thyroid nodule (not recorded which). Some clones in this sample may be carry-over from other donors' samples. Specimen: blood.

Here the CDR3 DNA reads TGTGCCAGCAGTGAGACAGACACTAACTATGGCTACACCTTC. It codes for CASSETDTNYGYTF. This chain links TRBV6-1 with TRBJ1-2, with D possibly TRBD1 on 5 matching bases. CDR3 size: 14 residues. The germline V and J ends were trimmed by 3 bases and 0 bases, with 8 bases remaining between them. Germline CDR1 is MNHNS and CDR2 is SASEGT.